The clone carrying this T cell receptor beta chain was counted a few times. Its cognate antigen is unknown. The PCR contained 60 Vbeta and 13 Jbeta primers. Measured with immunoSEQ multiplex PCR; TCRdb has only the in-frame clones, and not every one. The table has more than 85,000 clones, around 9.6% seen once. The sample comes from a study of cytomegalovirus exposure and HLA in healthy donors. Background on the study: The Caucasian-associated ancestry cluster held 80% to 90% of 300 to 450 genotyped donors.

General study findings and limits: The investigators catalogued about 170 TCR beta chains as cytomegalovirus-associated. It was likely that a cluster of highly shared sequence variants was a sequencing artifact.

The CDR3 covers 15 residues. Looked up from germline, CDR1 is SQVTM and CDR2 is ANQGSEA. V lost 4 bases and J lost 5; bases outside the gene matches: 8. V is TRBV29-1 and J is TRBJ2-1; TRBD2 matches at 10 bases. Specimen: PBMCs. The sequence was collected from a man aged 50 to 59 in good health and CMV-seropositive. In DNA, the CDR3 is TGCAGCGTTGCCCTCCTAGCGGGAGCCAACAATGAGCAGTTCTTC. Amino acids: CSVALLAGANNEQFF.